The next 30 T cell receptor beta chains were all read from a single sample in a study of vaccination effects on CD4 cells after COVID-19. The assay was immunoSEQ multiplex PCR, and TCRdb's table has in-frame clones only and misses some. The repertoire includes 25,000 to 40,000 clones, approximately 78% of them detected once, and roughly 1.6% sits in the top ten. These TCRs' antigens remain unknown. Viral peptide pools were used in the ViraFEST assay to expand antigen-specific CD4+ T cells, and sequencing came afterward. CD4+ T cell isolation took place after less than 13 days of culture. Everyone in the study got two shots of either the BNT162b2 or mRNA-1273 vaccine. The sample in question was CD4+ T cells from PBMCs cultured with HCoV-NL63 spike peptides, obtained after COVID-19 vaccination. All receptors come from a human donor who received a COVID-19 vaccine. Some clones in this sample may be carry-over from other donors' samples.

The chain couples TRBV7-2 to TRBJ1-1, with TRBD1 as a possible D gene (5 bases). Germline CDR1 SGHTA, CDR2 FQGNSA. The CDR3 consists of 14 residues. The V end lost 5 bases, the J end lost 1 base, and 11 bases lay between the germline ends. CDR3 region: CASSGRTGNTEAFF. CDR3 bases: TGTGCCAGCAGCGGGCGCACAGGGAACACTGAAGCTTTCTTT.

The chain recombines TRBV15 with TRBJ2-7, with D perhaps TRBD2 (5 bases). Per germline, CDR1 LNHNV and CDR2 YYDKDF (reference sequence). The germline V and J ends were trimmed by 0 bases and 4 bases, with 10 bases remaining between them. The CDR3 sequence is 14 residues long. The CDR3 DNA reads as TGTGCCACCAGCAGAGAGGGTGGCGGGTACGAGCAGTACGTC. Its translation is CATSREGGGYEQYV.

This chain links TRBV21-1 with TRBJ1-6; the table's D call, TRBD1, has no DNA check behind it. TRBV21-1 is flagged as a pseudogene. CDR3 size: 16 residues. The CDR3 loop reads CASRWVWGQNNSPLHF. The CDR3 region has the DNA TGTGCCAGCAGATGGGTCTGGGGACAAAATAATTCACCCCTCCACTTT.

V and J are TRBV19 and TRBJ2-5; 11 nucleotides match TRBD2. The V gene end was trimmed by 8 bases and the J gene end by 4 bases; junction bases not matched to a gene: 6. This CDR3 has 14 amino acids. From germline, CDR1 is LNHDA and CDR2 SQIVND (reference sequence). CDR3 loop: CASRLAGGRETQYF. The CDR3 nucleotides read TGTGCCAGTCGGCTAGCGGGGGGCCGAGAGACCCAGTACTTC.

In its sample, this clone was seen once. The CDR3 DNA reads as TGTGCCACCAGCAGAGTCGGCGGACAGGGGAGGGTTGAAGGCTACACCTTC. This translates into CATSRVGGQGRVEGYTF. V gene TRBV15 combines with J gene TRBJ1-2, with 9 nucleotides matching TRBD1. The length of the CDR3 is 17 residues. With 1 base clipped from V and 8 bases from J, the junction kept 14 bases outside the gene matches. The germline V gene has CDR1 LNHNV and CDR2 YYDKDF (reference sequence).

The gene calls are TRBV7-2 and TRBJ2-4, with D tentatively TRBD1 (6 bases). This CDR3 spans 16 amino acids. Trimming cost V 4 bases and J 0 bases, with 13 bases left between them. Germline CDR1 SGHTA, CDR2 FQGNSA. CDR3 sequence: CASSSQGTLAKNIQYF. The CDR3 nucleotides read TGTGCCAGCAGCTCACAGGGAACTTTAGCCAAAAACATTCAGTACTTC. The full variable domain, its missing parts supplied by reference TRBV7-2 and TRBJ2-4, is GAGVSQSPSNKVTEKGKDVELRCDPISGHTALYWYRQSLGQGLEFLIYFQGNSAPDKSGLPSDRFSAERTGGSVSTLTIQRTQQEDSAVYLCASSSQGTLAKNIQYFGAGTRLSVL.

The V and J genes are TRBV28 and TRBJ1-2; D perhaps matches TRBD1 (6 bases). The ends were cut back, 5 bases at V and 8 bases at J, with 12 bases in the middle. CDR1 MDHEN and CDR2 SYDVKM come from the germline V gene. This CDR3 comprises 12 residues. As DNA, the CDR3 is TGTGCCAGCAGTCTGACAGGTTACGGCTACACCTTC. Protein product: CASSLTGYGYTF.

V is TRBV24-1 and J is TRBJ2-3; 8 bases are shared with TRBD2. From germline, CDR1 is KGHDR and CDR2 SFDVKD. Germline trimming cut 6 bases from V and 4 bases from J; bases unmatched to any gene: 5. There are 14 residues in the CDR3. The CDR3 is CATSFGGAADTQYF. As DNA, the CDR3 is TGTGCCACCAGTTTCGGGGGGGCCGCAGATACGCAGTATTTT.

The chain joins TRBV2 to TRBJ1-5, with 7 bases aligning to TRBD1. J was trimmed by 3 bases and V by 8 bases; bases with no gene match: 4. Germline CDR1 SNHLY, CDR2 FYNNEI. This CDR3 region has 13 residues. The CDR3 sequence: CASQGQDNQPQHF. The DNA for the CDR3 is TGTGCCAGCCAAGGACAGGACAATCAGCCCCAGCATTTT. Full variable domain (outside the CDR3, taken from reference TRBV2 and TRBJ1-5): EPEVTQTPSHQVTQMGQEVILRCVPISNHLYFYWYRQILGQKVEFLVSFYNNEISEKSEIFDDQFSVERPDGSNFTLKIRSTKLEDSAMYFCASQGQDNQPQHFGDGTRLSIL.

This clone came up a few times. This sequence joins TRBV19 and TRBJ1-3; 7 bases agree with TRBD1. CDR3 length: 14 amino acids. Trimming at V came to 11 bases and at J to 4 bases, leaving 11 bases not matched to a gene. The germline gives CDR1 LNHDA, CDR2 SQIVND (reference sequence). CDR3 protein: CAVKATGSGNTIYF. In nucleotides, the CDR3 is TGTGCCGTTAAAGCGACAGGGAGCGGAAACACCATATATTTT.

V gene TRBV6-5 combines with J gene TRBJ2-1, with 10 nucleotides matching TRBD1. J lost 8 bases, V lost 2 bases, and 6 bases had no gene match. The CDR3 consists of 15 residues. The germline gives CDR1 MNHEY, CDR2 SVGAGI. This chain's CDR3 is CASSYDRGRLYEQFF. The DNA for the CDR3 is TGTGCCAGCAGTTACGACAGGGGGCGCCTCTATGAGCAGTTCTTC.

This chain joins TRBV28 and TRBJ1-4; 7 positions agree with TRBD1. The ends lost 3 bases at V and 4 bases at J; junction bases unmatched: 8. Germline V gene data show CDR1 as MDHEN and CDR2 as SYDVKM. This CDR3 is built from 16 residues. This CDR3 reads CASSLYGTANNEKLFF. The CDR3 coding sequence is TGTGCCAGCAGTTTGTACGGGACAGCTAATAATGAAAAACTGTTTTTT.

The genes are TRBV5-1 and TRBJ1-2; TRBD1 matches 8 bases. The CDR3 is 14 amino acids. The germline CDR1 and CDR2 sequences are SGHRS and YFSETQ. V gave up 4 bases and J gave up 4 bases; unmatched junction bases: 6. The DNA of the CDR3 is TGCGCCAGCAGCCCACAGGGGGAGATCTATGGCTACACCTTC. Translated, it gives CASSPQGEIYGYTF.

V and J are TRBV7-6 and TRBJ2-3, with D possibly TRBD1 on 6 matching bases. The CDR3 runs 18 residues. Looked up from germline, CDR1 is SGHVS and CDR2 is FNYEAQ. Trimming pared 5 bases from V and 7 bases from J, leaving 28 bases between. CDR3 residues: CASSPTDPRRLGDNTQYF. The CDR3 DNA sequence: TGTGCCAGCAGCCCGACAGATCCCAGGCGTCTTGGGGACAATACGCAGTATTTT.

The chain carries TRBV2 and TRBJ2-5, with 7 bases aligning to TRBD1. Unmatched junction bases numbered 2, after V lost 6 bases and J lost 4 bases. The length of the CDR3 is 12 residues. CDR1 is SNHLY and CDR2 is FYNNEI in the germline V gene. CDR3 sequence reads: CASRGGGETQYF. CDR3 coding DNA: TGTGCCAGCAGAGGGGGCGGAGAGACCCAGTACTTC.

The chain is built from TRBV5-6 and TRBJ2-6; a weak D match, TRBD1 (7 bases). This CDR3 comprises 16 residues. V was clipped by 4 bases and J by 0 bases, with 11 bases between them. Germline values: CDR1 SGHDT, CDR2 YYEEEE. The CDR3 region is CASSRQGLSGANVLTF. The DNA for the CDR3 is TGTGCCAGCAGCCGACAGGGACTCTCTGGGGCCAACGTCCTGACTTTC.

The chain uses TRBV4-3 and TRBJ1-5; tentative D call: TRBD1 (6 bases). Germline V gene sequence: CDR1 LGHNA, CDR2 YSLEER. This CDR3 spans 16 amino acids. Trimming left V 3 bases short and J 1 base short, with 13 bases between. The CDR3 protein is CASSHDHRESNQPQHF. Here the CDR3 DNA reads TGCGCCAGCAGCCATGATCACAGGGAGAGCAATCAGCCCCAGCATTTT.

The rearrangement joins TRBV24-1 to TRBJ2-1; either TRBD1 or TRBD2 may supply D (6 bases each). V gave up 10 bases and J gave up 8 bases, with 20 bases separating them. The length of the CDR3 is 14 residues. CDR1 is KGHDR, CDR2 SFDVKD, per germline. In DNA, the CDR3 is TGTGCCACAGGGACTCTCGGGACAACGGATGAGCAGTTCTTC. Translating it yields CATGTLGTTDEQFF.

This chain links TRBV29-1 with TRBJ2-3; 8 nucleotides line up with TRBD1. Germline CDR1 SQVTM, CDR2 ANQGSEA. The V gene end was trimmed by 5 bases and the J gene end by 5 bases; junction bases not matched to a gene: 6. This CDR3 spans 13 amino acids. The CDR3 here is CSVRQGWIDTQYF. In DNA, the CDR3 is TGCAGCGTTCGACAGGGGTGGATAGATACGCAGTATTTT.

This chain uses TRBV5-1 with TRBJ2-5; D is ambiguous. Between the trimmed V and J ends, which lost 2 bases and 5 bases, there was a span of 10 bases. Germline CDR1 SGHRS, CDR2 YFSETQ. This CDR3 is 13 amino acids long. The CDR3 sequence: CASSLAPWETQYF. Written as DNA, the CDR3 is TGCGCCAGCAGCTTAGCCCCGTGGGAGACCCAGTACTTC.

The V and J genes are TRBV28 and TRBJ2-5; 7 positions agree with TRBD1. Per the germline V gene, CDR1 is MDHEN and CDR2 is SYDVKM. V lost 2 bases to trimming and J lost 4 bases; unmatched junction nucleotides: 4. This CDR3 comprises 14 residues. Here the CDR3 reads CASSLPGTAETQYF. In DNA form, the CDR3 reads TGTGCCAGCAGTTTACCTGGGACAGCAGAGACCCAGTACTTC. The full variable domain, completed using reference TRBV28 and TRBJ2-5, is DVKVTQSSRYLVKRTGEKVFLECVQDMDHENMFWYRQDPGLGLRLIYFSYDVKMKEKGDIPEGYSVSREKKERFSLILESASTNQTSMYLCASSLPGTAETQYFGPGTRLLVL.

This clone was found once. V gene TRBV18 combines with J gene TRBJ1-6, with 8 positions matching TRBD1. V lost 5 bases and J lost 7; bases outside the gene matches: 4. The V gene's germline CDR1 is KGHSH and CDR2 LQKENI. This CDR3 contains 14 residues. The CDR3, as DNA: TGTGCCAGCTCAAAAGGGACAGGCAATTCACCCCTCCACTTT. This encodes CASSKGTGNSPLHF.

Only a few counts were recorded for this clone. The J gene is TRBJ1-2, the V gene TRBV5-6, with 10 bases matching TRBD1. This CDR3 region has 14 residues. Germline assignment: CDR1 SGHDT and CDR2 YYEEEE. With 2 bases clipped from V and 7 bases from J, the junction kept 5 bases outside the gene matches. CDR3: CASSFLDRGPGYTF. As DNA, the CDR3 is TGTGCCAGCAGCTTTCTAGACAGGGGGCCTGGCTACACCTTC.

The chain has TRBV5-1 and TRBJ1-2; 7 nucleotides agree with TRBD1. The CDR3 extends over 15 amino acids. Germline V gene data show CDR1 as SGHRS and CDR2 as YFSETQ. V shed 0 bases and J 2 bases; nucleotides not matched to a gene: 4. The CDR3 nucleotides read TGCGCCAGCAGCTTGGGGGACAGTTTGAACTATGGCTACACCTTC. Protein sequence: CASSLGDSLNYGYTF.

The rearrangement joins TRBV11-2 to TRBJ2-4; 7 positions agree with TRBD1. The length of the CDR3 is 17 residues. CDR1 SGHAT and CDR2 FQNNGV come from the germline V gene. V gave up 2 bases and J gave up 0 bases; unmatched junction bases: 7. The CDR3 DNA is TGTGCCAGCAGCTTAACCACAGGGGCACTAGCCAAAAACATTCAGTACTTC. Translation gives CASSLTTGALAKNIQYF.

The rearrangement links TRBV5-1 to TRBJ1-2; 10 bases map to TRBD1. The germline CDR1 and CDR2 sequences are SGHRS and YFSETQ. V was pared by 0 bases and J by 2 bases, with 4 bases of the junction left unmatched. The length of the CDR3 is 16 residues. The CDR3 nucleotides read TGCGCCAGCAGCTTGGATGGACAGGGGGGCAACTATGGCTACACCTTC. It specifies CASSLDGQGGNYGYTF.

The V and J genes are TRBV5-6 and TRBJ1-5, with D unresolved. Germline CDR1 and CDR2: SGHDT and YYEEEE. The CDR3 length is 19 residues. V was trimmed by 3 bases and J by 0 bases, leaving 22 bases between them. DNA for the CDR3: TGTGCCAGCAGCTCGATGACGGGCGATAGAATCAATAGCAATCAGCCCCAGCATTTT. It specifies CASSSMTGDRINSNQPQHF.

The chain has TRBV19 and TRBJ2-6, with TRBD1 matching over 8 bases. Germline CDR1 reads LNHDA; CDR2 reads SQIVND (reference sequence). CDR3 length: 17 amino acids. Trimming cost V 4 bases and J 3 bases; bases outside gene matches: 8. CDR3 sequence reads: CASSTRTGTRGANVLTF. The CDR3 nucleotides read TGTGCCAGTAGTACCCGGACAGGGACGCGTGGGGCCAACGTCCTGACTTTC.

V gene TRBV18 combines with J gene TRBJ1-5, with D tentatively TRBD1 (5 bases). The CDR3 covers 14 residues. CDR1 KGHSH and CDR2 LQKENI come from the germline V gene. The V end was cut by 3 bases, the J end by 4 bases, with 10 bases between. CDR3 coding DNA: TGTGCCAGCTCACCGGACATCGGGAATCAGCCCCAGCATTTT. This sequence encodes CASSPDIGNQPQHF.

The genes are TRBV6-1 and TRBJ1-5; perhaps TRBD1 as D (6 bases). Germline values: CDR1 MNHNS, CDR2 SASEGT. The ends were cut back, 2 bases at V and 3 bases at J, with 14 bases in the middle. The CDR3 loop spans 16 amino acids. The CDR3 loop reads CASSEQSGHLNQPQHF. CDR3 DNA: TGTGCCAGCAGTGAACAATCGGGACACCTCAATCAGCCCCAGCATTTT.